Sequencing of this T cell receptor beta chain was carried out in a study of naive and memory T cell subsets. Amplification of ligated cDNA took four PCR rounds with SP2 and nested alpha and beta constant primers. Blood and skin TCR RNA was reverse transcribed with alpha and beta constant primers. TCRdb re-derived calls from the 5' RACE reads in MiXCR, one entry per CDR3 protein. The data show 50,000 to 65,000 distinct CDR3 sequences, with about 8.3% seen just once and about 8.9% held by the top ten. For this clonotype: What it binds is unknown.

V lost 2 bases and J 15 bases, leaving 20 bases between the germline ends. The germline V gene has CDR1 MNHEY and CDR2 SVGEGT. The CDR3 totals 14 residues. The study's findings and limits: Potentially, T cell activation and differentiation skew this RNA-based measurement.

A UMI-containing oligonucleotide was joined by 3' ligation to the TCR cDNA template. Whole blood, 2 to 2.5 ml, came from adult healthy volunteers. Input was about 1 to 1000 ng of DNase-treated total RNA without cell sorting. The receptor was derived from a female donor in good health. This chain connects TRBV6-2 or TRBV6-3 to TRBJ2-1, with D perhaps given as TRBD1 or TRBD2 (6 bases each). The CDR3 sequence is CASSYLGPREGGFF. CDR3 DNA: TGTGCCAGCAGTTACCTGGGACCGAGAGAGGGGGGGTTCTTC.